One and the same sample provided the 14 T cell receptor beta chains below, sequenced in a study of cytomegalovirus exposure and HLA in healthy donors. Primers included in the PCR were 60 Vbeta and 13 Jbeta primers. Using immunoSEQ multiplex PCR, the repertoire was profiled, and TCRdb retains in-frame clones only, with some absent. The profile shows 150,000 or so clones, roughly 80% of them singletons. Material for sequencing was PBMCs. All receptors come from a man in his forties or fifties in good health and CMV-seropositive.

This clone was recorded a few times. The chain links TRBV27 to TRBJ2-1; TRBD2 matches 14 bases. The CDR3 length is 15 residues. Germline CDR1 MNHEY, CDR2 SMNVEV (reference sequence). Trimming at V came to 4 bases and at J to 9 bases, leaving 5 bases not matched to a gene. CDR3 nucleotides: TGTGCCAGCAGTTCGGGACTAGCGGGAGTTCTTGAGCAGTTCTTC. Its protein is CASSSGLAGVLEQFF.

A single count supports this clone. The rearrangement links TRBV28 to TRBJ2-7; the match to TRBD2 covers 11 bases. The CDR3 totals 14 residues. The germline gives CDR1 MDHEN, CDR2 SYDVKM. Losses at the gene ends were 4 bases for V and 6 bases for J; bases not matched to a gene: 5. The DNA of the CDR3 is TGTGCCAGCAGTTCTAGCGGGAGGAGGATCGAGCAGTACTTC. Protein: CASSSSGRRIEQYF. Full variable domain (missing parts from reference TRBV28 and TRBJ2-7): DVKVTQSSRYLVKRTGEKVFLECVQDMDHENMFWYRQDPGLGLRLIYFSYDVKMKEKGDIPEGYSVSREKKERFSLILESASTNQTSMYLCASSSSGRRIEQYFGPGTRLTVT.

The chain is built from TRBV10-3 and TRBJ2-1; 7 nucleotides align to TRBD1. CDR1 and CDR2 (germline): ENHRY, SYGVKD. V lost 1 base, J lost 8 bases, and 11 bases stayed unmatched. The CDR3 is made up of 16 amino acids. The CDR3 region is CAISEFRGRPVHEQFF. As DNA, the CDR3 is TGTGCCATCAGTGAGTTTAGGGGGCGCCCGGTCCATGAGCAGTTCTTC.

The CDR3 here is CASSLVQSSSYEQYF. CDR3 bases: TGTGCCAGCAGCTTGGTACAGAGCAGCTCCTACGAGCAGTACTTC. The chain uses TRBV5-5 and TRBJ2-7; no firm D call. Germline V lookup: CDR1 SGHKS, CDR2 YYEKEE (reference sequence). The V end was cut by 0 bases, the J end by 0 bases, with 10 bases between. The CDR3 has 15 amino acids.

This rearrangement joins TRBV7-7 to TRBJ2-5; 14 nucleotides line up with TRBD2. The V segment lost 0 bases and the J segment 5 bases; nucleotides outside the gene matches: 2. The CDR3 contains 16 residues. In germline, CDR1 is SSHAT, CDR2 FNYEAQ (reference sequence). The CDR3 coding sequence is TGTGCCAGCAGCTTAGCGGGGACTAGCGGGAGTGAGACCCAGTACTTC. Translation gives CASSLAGTSGSETQYF.

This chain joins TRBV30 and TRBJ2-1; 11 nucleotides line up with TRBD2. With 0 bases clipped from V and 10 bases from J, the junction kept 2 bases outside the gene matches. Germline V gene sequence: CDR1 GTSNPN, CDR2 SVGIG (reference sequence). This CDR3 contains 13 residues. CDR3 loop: CAWSVLAGVEQFF. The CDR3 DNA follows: TGTGCCTGGAGTGTACTAGCGGGAGTAGAGCAGTTCTTC.

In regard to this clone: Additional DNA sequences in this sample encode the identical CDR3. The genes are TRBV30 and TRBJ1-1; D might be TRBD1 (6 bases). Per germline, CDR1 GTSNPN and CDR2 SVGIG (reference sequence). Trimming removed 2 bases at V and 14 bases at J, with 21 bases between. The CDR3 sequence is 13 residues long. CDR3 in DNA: TGTGCCTGGAGTAAAGGCAGGGGAAGGTGGGCCTTCTTT. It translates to CAWSKGRGRWAFF.

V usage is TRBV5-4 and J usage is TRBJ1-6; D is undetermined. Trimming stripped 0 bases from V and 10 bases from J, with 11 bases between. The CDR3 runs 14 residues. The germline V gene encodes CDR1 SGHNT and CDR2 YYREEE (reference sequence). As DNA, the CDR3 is TGTGCCAGCAGCTTGGATCCCCAGATATCACCCCTCCACTTT. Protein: CASSLDPQISPLHF.

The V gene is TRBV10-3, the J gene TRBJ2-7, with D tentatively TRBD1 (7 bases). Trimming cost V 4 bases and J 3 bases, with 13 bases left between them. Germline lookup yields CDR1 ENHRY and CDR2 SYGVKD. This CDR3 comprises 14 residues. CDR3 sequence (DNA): TGTGCCATCAGTGGGAGGGGGCAACTCTACGAGCAGTACTTC. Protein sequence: CAISGRGQLYEQYF.

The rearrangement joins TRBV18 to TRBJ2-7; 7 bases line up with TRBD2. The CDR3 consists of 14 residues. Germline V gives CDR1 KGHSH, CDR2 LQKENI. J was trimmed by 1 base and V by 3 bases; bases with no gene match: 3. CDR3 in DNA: TGTGCCAGCTCACCGGGACTAAAGTCCTACGAGCAGTACTTC. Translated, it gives CASSPGLKSYEQYF.

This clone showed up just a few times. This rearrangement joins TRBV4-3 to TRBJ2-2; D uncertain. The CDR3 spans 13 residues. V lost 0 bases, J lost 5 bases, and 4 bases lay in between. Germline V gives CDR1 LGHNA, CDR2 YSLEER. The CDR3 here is CASSQEETGELFF. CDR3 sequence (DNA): TGCGCCAGCAGCCAAGAGGAGACCGGGGAGCTGTTTTTT.

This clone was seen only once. CDR3 loop: CASSLGEAGPLEQYF. The CDR3 nucleotides are TGCGCCAGCAGCTTGGGGGAGGCAGGGCCCCTCGAGCAGTACTTC. The V gene is TRBV5-1, the J gene TRBJ2-5; perhaps TRBD2 as D (6 bases). The J call may be incorrect, as the DNA end agrees better with TRBJ2-7. Germline V gives CDR1 SGHRS, CDR2 YFSETQ. CDR3 size: 15 residues.

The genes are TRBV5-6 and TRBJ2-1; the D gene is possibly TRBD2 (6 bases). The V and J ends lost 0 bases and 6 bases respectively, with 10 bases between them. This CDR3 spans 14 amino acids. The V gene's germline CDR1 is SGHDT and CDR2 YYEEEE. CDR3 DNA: TGTGCCAGCAGCTTGGGTCGGAGGGCCAATGAGCAGTTCTTC. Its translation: CASSLGRRANEQFF. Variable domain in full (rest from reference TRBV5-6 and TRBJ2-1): DAGVTQSPTHLIKTRGQQVTLRCSPKSGHDTVSWYQQALGQGPQFIFQYYEEEERQRGNFPDRFSGHQFPNYSSELNVNALLLGDSALYLCASSLGRRANEQFFGPGTRLTVL.

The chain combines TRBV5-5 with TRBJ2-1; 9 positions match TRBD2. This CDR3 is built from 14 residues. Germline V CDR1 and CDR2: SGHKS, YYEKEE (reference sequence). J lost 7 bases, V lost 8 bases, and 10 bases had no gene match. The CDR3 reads CASCEAGGTNEQFF. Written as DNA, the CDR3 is TGTGCCAGTTGTGAAGCGGGAGGAACGAATGAGCAGTTCTTC.